Listed below are T cell receptor beta chains from one sample, sequenced in a study of blood T cell repertoires in COVID-19. Using immunoSEQ multiplex PCR, the repertoire was profiled, and TCRdb retains in-frame clones only, with some absent. The repertoire holds 250,000 to 350,000 clones, 92% seen once, with about 18% in the top ten. Sequenced: PBMCs or T cells enriched from blood (not recorded which). The receptors come from a woman in her twenties or thirties who had recovered from COVID-19. Each CDR3 is given with its conserved first and last residue. The D gene is left open where the match is weak. Clone size is shown for a subset of rows, as once, few, many or a class of expanded clone.

>NA|TRBV11-2|TRBJ1-3|NA
TGTGCCAGCAGCTCAACAGGGTCTGGAAACACCATATATTTT
CASSSTGSGNTIYF
>NA|TRBV11-3|TRBJ2-3|NA
TGTGCCAGCAGCTTAAATTGGGGGGGGCCTAGCACAGATACGCAGTATTTT
CASSLNWGGPSTDTQYF
>TRBD2|TRBV24-1|TRBJ2-1|NA
TGTGCCACCAGTGATTTGGTAGCGGGACGGGGCAATGAGCAGTTCTTC
CATSDLVAGRGNEQFF
>NA|TRBV9|TRBJ2-3|NA
TGTGCCAGCAGCGTAGGAGGCAGCGGAGATACGCAGTATTTT
CASSVGGSGDTQYF
>NA|TRBV5-4|TRBJ1-3|NA
TGTGCCAGCAGCGTTACCCCCAGGGGAGCTCTAGGAAACACCATATATTTT
CASSVTPRGALGNTIYF
>NA|TRBV7-6|TRBJ2-1|NA
TGTGCCAGCAGCGCCCACATAAGCTCCTACAATGAGCAGTTCTTC
CASSAHISSYNEQFF
>NA|TRBV19|TRBJ2-3|NA
TGTGCCAGTAGGGATCGGATCTCGGCAGGGCATACGCAGTATTTT
CASRDRISAGHTQYF
>NA|TRBV10-1|TRBJ2-5|once
TGCGCCAGCAGTGAGTCCGGGGGGCAGTTGGGGACCCAGTACTTC
CASSESGGQLGTQYF
>TRBD2|TRBV3-1/TRBV3-2|TRBJ2-1|NA
TGTGCCAGCAGCCAGCCTAGCGGGAGGCGCAATGAGCAGTTCTTC
CASSQPSGRRNEQFF
>TRBD2|TRBV7-8|TRBJ2-1|NA
TGTGCCAGCAGCAGGACTAGCGGGGGGACCAATGAGCAGTTCTTC
CASSRTSGGTNEQFF
>NA|TRBV7-8|TRBJ2-2|once
TGTGCCAGCAGCGCCACGAACCCTACTAGCCCCGGGGAGCTGTTTTTT
CASSATNPTSPGELFF
>TRBD2|TRBV6-4|TRBJ2-3|NA
TGTGCCAGCAGCAATACCGGGACTAGCGGGGAGGATACGCAGTATTTT
CASSNTGTSGEDTQYF
>NA|TRBV13|TRBJ1-3|NA
TGTGCCAGCAGCGCCGACATACTCTCTGGAAACACCATATATTTT
CASSADILSGNTIYF
>NA|TRBV30|TRBJ1-4|NA
TGTGCCTGGAGTGTAAGTGGGGGCGGTGAAAAACTGTTTTTT
CAWSVSGGGEKLFF
>TRBD1|TRBV5-6|TRBJ1-2|NA
TGTGCCAGCAGCTTGGGGCCCGGGACAGCCTCTAACTATGGCTACACCTTC
CASSLGPGTASNYGYTF
>NA|TRBV21-1|TRBJ2-7|NA
TGTGCCAGCAGCTGGACAGGGGAGAATGACTACGAGCAGTACTTC
CASSWTGENDYEQYF
>TRBD1|TRBV6-5|TRBJ2-7|NA
TGTGCCAGCACGGGGACAGCCTACGAGCAGTACTTC
CASTGTAYEQYF